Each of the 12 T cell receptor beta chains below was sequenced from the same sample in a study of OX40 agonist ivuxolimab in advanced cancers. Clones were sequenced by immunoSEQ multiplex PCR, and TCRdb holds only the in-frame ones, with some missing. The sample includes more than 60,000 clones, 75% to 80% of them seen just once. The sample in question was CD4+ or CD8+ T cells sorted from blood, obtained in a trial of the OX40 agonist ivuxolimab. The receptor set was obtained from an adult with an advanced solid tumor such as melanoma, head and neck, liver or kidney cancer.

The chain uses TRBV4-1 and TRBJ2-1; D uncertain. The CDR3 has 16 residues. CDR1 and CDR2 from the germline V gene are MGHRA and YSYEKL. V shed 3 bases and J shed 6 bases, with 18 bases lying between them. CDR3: CASSHFLVIYGNEQFF. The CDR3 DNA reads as TGCGCCAGCAGCCACTTTCTGGTGATCTATGGCAATGAGCAGTTCTTC.

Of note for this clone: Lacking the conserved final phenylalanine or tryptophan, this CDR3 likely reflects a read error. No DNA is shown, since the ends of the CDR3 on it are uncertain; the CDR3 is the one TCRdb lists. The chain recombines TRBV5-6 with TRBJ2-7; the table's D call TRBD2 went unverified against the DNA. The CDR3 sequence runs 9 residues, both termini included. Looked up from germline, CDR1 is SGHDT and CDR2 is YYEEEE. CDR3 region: CASSLVRCI.

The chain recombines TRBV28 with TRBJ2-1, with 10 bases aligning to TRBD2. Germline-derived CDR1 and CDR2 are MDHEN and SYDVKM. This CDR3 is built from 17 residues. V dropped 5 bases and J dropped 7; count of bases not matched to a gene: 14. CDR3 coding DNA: TGTGCCAGCAGTAAACGCCTCCGGGGACTAGCGAGAAATGAGCAGTTCTTC. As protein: CASSKRLRGLARNEQFF.

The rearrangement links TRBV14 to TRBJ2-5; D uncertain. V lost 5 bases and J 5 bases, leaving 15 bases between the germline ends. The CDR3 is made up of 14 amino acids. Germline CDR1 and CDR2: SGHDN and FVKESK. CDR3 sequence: CASSFLGERETQYF. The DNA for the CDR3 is TGTGCCAGCAGCTTTTTGGGCGAGAGGGAGACCCAGTACTTC.

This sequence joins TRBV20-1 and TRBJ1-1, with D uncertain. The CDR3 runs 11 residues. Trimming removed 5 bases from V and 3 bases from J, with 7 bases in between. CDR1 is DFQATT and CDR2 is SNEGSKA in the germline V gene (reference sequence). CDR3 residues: CSAGLYTEAFF. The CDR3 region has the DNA TGCAGTGCTGGTCTTTACACTGAAGCTTTCTTT.

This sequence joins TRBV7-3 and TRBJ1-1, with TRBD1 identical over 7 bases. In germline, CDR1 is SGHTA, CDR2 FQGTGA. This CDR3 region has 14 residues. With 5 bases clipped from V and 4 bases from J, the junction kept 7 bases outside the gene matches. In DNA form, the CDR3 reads TGTGCCAGCAGCGGACAGGCGTGGGGCACTGAAGCTTTCTTT. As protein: CASSGQAWGTEAFF.

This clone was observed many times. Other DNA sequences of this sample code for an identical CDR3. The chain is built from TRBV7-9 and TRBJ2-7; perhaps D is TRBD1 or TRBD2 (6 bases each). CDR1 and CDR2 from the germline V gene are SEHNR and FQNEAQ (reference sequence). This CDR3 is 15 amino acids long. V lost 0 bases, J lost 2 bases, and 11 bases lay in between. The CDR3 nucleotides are TGTGCCAGCAGCTTAGCGGGGGGCAGTACCTACGAGCAGTACTTC. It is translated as CASSLAGGSTYEQYF.

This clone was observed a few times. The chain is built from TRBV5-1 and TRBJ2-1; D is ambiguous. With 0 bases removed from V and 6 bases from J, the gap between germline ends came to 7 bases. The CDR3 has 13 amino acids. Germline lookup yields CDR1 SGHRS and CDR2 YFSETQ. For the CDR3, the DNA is TGCGCCAGCAGCTTGGTAGTAAGCAATGAGCAGTTCTTC. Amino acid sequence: CASSLVVSNEQFF.

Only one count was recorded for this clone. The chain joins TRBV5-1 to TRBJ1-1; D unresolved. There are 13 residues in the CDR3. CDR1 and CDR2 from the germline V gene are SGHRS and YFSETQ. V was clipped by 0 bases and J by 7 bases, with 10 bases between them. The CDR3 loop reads CASSLAGYSEAFF. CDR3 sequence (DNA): TGCGCCAGCAGCTTGGCGGGGTATAGTGAAGCTTTCTTT.

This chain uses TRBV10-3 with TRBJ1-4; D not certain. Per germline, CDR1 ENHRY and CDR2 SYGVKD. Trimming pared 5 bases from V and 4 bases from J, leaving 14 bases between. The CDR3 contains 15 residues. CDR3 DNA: TGTGCCATCAGTCCAGACCCTTGGGTTAATGAAAAACTGTTTTTT. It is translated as CAISPDPWVNEKLFF.

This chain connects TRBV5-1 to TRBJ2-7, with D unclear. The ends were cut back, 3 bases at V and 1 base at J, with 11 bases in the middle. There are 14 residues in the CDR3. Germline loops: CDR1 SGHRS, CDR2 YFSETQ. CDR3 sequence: CASSSDGVSYEQYF. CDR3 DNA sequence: TGCGCCAGCAGCTCGGACGGAGTTTCCTACGAGCAGTACTTC.

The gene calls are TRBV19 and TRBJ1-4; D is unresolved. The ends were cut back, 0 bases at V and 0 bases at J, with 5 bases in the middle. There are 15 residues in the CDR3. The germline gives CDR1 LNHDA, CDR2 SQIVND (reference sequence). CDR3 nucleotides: TGTGCCAGTAGTATAGATACGGCAACTAATGAAAAACTGTTTTTT. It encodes CASSIDTATNEKLFF.